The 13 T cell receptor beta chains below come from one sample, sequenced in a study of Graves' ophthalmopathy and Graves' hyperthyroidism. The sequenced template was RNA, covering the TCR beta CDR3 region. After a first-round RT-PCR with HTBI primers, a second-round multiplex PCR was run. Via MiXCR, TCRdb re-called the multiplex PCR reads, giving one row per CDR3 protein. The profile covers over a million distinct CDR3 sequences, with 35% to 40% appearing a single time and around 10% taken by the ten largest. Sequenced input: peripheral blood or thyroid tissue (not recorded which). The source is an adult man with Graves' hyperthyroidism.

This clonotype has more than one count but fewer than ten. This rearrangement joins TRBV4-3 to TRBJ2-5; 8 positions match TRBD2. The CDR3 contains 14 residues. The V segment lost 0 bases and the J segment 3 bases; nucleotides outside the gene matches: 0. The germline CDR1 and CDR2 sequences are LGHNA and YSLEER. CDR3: CASSQDGGEETQYF. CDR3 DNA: TGCGCCAGCAGCCAAGACGGGGGGGAAGAGACCCAGTACTTC.

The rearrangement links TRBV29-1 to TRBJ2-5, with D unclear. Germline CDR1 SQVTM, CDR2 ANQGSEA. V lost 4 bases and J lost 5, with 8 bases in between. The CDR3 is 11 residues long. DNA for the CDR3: TGCAGCGTTGGGAACGCGGAGACCCAGTACTTC. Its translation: CSVGNAETQYF.

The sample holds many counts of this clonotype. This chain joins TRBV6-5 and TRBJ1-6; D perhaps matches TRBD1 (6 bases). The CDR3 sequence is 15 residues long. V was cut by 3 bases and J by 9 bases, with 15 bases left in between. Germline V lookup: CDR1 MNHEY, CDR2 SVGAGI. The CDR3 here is CASSYEDRPGSPLHF. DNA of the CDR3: TGTGCCAGCAGTTATGAGGACAGACCTGGTTCACCCCTCCACTTT.

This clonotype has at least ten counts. The CDR3 coding sequence is TGTGCCATCAGCGATACAGGGGGCTCTGGGGCCAACGTCCTGACTTTC. As protein: CAISDTGGSGANVLTF. The chain employs TRBV10-3 and TRBJ2-6, with 8 positions matching TRBD1. This CDR3 spans 16 amino acids. Trimming at V came to 6 bases and at J to 0 bases, leaving 4 bases not matched to a gene. The germline CDR1 and CDR2 sequences are ENHRY and SYGVKD.

Here the CDR3 DNA reads TGTGCCAGCAGCCAGATCATAAGGCCTGGAAACACCATATATTTT. It translates to CASSQIIRPGNTIYF. The chain has TRBV7-9 and TRBJ1-3; no clear D. V was shortened by 5 bases and J by 2 bases, with 13 bases between the two germline ends. Germline values: CDR1 SEHNR, CDR2 FQNEAQ (reference sequence). This CDR3 has 15 amino acids.

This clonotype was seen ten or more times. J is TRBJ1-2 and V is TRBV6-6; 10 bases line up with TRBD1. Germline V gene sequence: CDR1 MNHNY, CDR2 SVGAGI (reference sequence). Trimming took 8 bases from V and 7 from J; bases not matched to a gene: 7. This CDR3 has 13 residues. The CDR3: CASQMTGGRGYTF. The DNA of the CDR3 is TGTGCCAGCCAAATGACAGGGGGCCGTGGCTACACCTTC.

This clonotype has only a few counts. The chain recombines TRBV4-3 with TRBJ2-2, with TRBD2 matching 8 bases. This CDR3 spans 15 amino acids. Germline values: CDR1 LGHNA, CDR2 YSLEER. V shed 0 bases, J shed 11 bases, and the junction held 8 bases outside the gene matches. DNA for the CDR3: TGCGCCAGCAGCCAAGATCGAGCGGGGGCTCATGAGCTGTTTTTT. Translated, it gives CASSQDRAGAHELFF.

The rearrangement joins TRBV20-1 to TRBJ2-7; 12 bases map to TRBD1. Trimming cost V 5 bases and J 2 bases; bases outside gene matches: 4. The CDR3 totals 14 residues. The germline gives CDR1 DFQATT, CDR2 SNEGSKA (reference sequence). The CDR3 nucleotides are TGCAGTGCTGGGGGACAGGGGGCGGCCTACGAGCAGTACTTC. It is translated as CSAGGQGAAYEQYF.

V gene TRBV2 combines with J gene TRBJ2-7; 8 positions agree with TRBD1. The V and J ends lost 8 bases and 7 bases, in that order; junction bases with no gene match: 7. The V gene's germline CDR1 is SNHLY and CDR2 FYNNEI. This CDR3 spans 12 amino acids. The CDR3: CASRAGGGEQYF. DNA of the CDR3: TGTGCCAGCCGTGCAGGGGGCGGAGAGCAGTACTTC.

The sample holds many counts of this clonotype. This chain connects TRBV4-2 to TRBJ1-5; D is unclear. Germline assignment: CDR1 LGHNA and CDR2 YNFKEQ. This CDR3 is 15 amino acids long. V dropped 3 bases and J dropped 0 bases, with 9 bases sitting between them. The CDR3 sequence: CASSQEDFSNQPQHF. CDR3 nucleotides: TGTGCCAGCAGCCAGGAGGACTTTAGCAATCAGCCCCAGCATTTT.

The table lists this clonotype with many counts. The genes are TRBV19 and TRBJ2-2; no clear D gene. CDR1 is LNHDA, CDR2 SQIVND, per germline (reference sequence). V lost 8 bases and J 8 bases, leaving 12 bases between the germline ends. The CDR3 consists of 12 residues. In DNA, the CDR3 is TGTGCCAGTGGCTACCAGACGGGGGAGCTGTTTTTT. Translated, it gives CASGYQTGELFF.

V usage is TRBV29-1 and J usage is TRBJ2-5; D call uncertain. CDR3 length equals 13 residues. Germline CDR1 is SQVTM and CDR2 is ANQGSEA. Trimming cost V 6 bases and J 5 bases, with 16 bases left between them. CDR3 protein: CSVLVPGRETQYF. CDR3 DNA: TGCAGCGTGTTGGTTCCCGGGCGGGAGACCCAGTACTTC.

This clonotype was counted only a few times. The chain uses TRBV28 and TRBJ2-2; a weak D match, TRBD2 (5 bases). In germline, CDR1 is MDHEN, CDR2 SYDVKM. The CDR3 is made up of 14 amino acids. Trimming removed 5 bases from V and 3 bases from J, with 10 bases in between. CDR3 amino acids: CASSIASYTGELFF. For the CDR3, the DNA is TGTGCCAGCAGTATAGCGTCTTACACCGGGGAGCTGTTTTTT. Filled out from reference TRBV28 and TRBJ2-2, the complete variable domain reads DVKVTQSSRYLVKRTGEKVFLECVQDMDHENMFWYRQDPGLGLRLIYFSYDVKMKEKGDIPEGYSVSREKKERFSLILESASTNQTSMYLCASSIASYTGELFFGEGSRLTVL.